These 8 T cell receptor beta chains came from one sample sequenced in a study of T cell clusters in autoimmune cytopenias. Approximately 40,000 genome equivalents of blood DNA were amplified for TRB. Multiplex touch-down PCR amplified TRB using TRB-A and TRB-B pools in one tube. TCRdb reanalyzed the multiplex PCR reads and collapses them to one entry per CDR3 protein, without DNA. The specimen's table records under 3,500 distinct CDR3 sequences. Material for sequencing was peripheral blood. These receptors were taken from a human donor with an autoimmune cytopenia or autoimmune hepatitis (not recorded which).

This sequence joins TRBV7-9 and TRBJ1-5; TCRdb designates TRBD1, a call that cannot be tested without DNA. The CDR3 sequence is 14 residues long. Germline V CDR1 and CDR2: SEHNR, FQNEAQ (reference sequence). CDR3 loop: CASSSTGGNQPQHF.

This clonotype is deemed medium-sized by its frequency. This chain joins TRBV20-1 and TRBJ1-1. This CDR3 has 14 residues. The germline V gene has CDR1 DFQATT and CDR2 SNEGSKA (reference sequence). The CDR3 sequence is CSAREGTANTEAFF.

This chain links TRBV6-1 with TRBJ2-2; TCRdb lists TRBD1, though no DNA is available to test this call. CDR1 is MNHNS, CDR2 SASEGT, per germline. CDR3 size: 13 residues. The CDR3 sequence: CASIQGNTGELFF.

This clonotype is medium-sized by frequency. The chain has TRBV6-5 and TRBJ2-3; the TCRdb D gene call, TRBD1, has no DNA to confirm it. The CDR3 extends over 15 amino acids. The V gene's germline CDR1 is MNHEY and CDR2 SVGAGI. This chain's CDR3 is CASSVGQSSTDTQYF.

By frequency, this clonotype is medium-sized. The V and J genes are TRBV6-5 and TRBJ1-2. Germline values: CDR1 MNHEY, CDR2 SVGAGI. The CDR3 contains 14 residues. The CDR3 here is CASSSRAFNYGYTF.

By frequency, this clonotype is medium-sized (0.01 to 0.1%). The V gene is TRBV5-4, the J gene TRBJ2-1. This CDR3 comprises 13 residues. The V gene's germline CDR1 is SGHNT and CDR2 YYREEE (reference sequence). The chain's CDR3 is CASSLVFNNEQFF.

This clonotype shows up as medium-sized by frequency. The rearrangement uses TRBV27 and TRBJ1-1; TCRdb lists TRBD1, though no DNA is available to test this call. Germline V gene sequence: CDR1 MNHEY, CDR2 SMNVEV (reference sequence). The CDR3 totals 13 residues. The CDR3 sequence: CASSPPRRTEAFF.

According to its frequency, this clonotype is medium-sized. The V and J genes are TRBV30 and TRBJ2-3; the D call of TRBD2 rests on TCRdb alone, since no DNA is present to check it. The CDR3 runs 15 residues. Per the germline V gene, CDR1 is GTSNPN and CDR2 is SVGIG (reference sequence). CDR3 residues: CAWKGSGTSTDTQYF.